These 10 T cell receptor beta chains share one sample of origin, sequenced in a study of prognosis after radiotherapy for stage I lung cancer. Starting from genomic DNA, TCR beta CDR3 was amplified through two-round multiplex PCR. Round-one PCR had primers specific to each TRBV and TRBJ gene. Each CDR3 protein is one row after TCRdb ran MiXCR on the multiplex PCR reads. The sample consists of around 16,000 distinct CDR3 sequences, roughly 45% of them appearing once. Sequencing was performed on PBMCs, taken before or after stereotactic body radiation therapy (not recorded which). The receptors come from a donor over 45 with non-small cell lung cancer.

By share, this clonotype ranks as medium-sized. The CDR3 region is CASSGRYEQYF. CDR3 coding DNA: TGTGCCAGCAGTGGGCGGTACGAGCAGTACTTC. The chain carries TRBV28 and TRBJ2-7; D not certain. V shed 5 bases and J shed 4 bases, with 6 bases lying between them. The CDR3 contains 11 residues. Germline CDR1 is MDHEN and CDR2 is SYDVKM.

V is TRBV6-1 and J is TRBJ2-2; D may be TRBD2 (6 bases). The CDR3 has 17 residues. Looked up from germline, CDR1 is MNHNS and CDR2 is SASEGT. The V gene lost 8 bases and the J gene lost 11 bases, with 30 bases spanning the gap. CDR3 DNA sequence: TGTGCCAGCCGAAGTAGGAGGGGCCGGTCGAACACCTGTGAGCTGTTTTTT. It specifies CASRSRRGRSNTCELFF.

This clonotype is medium-sized (0.01 to 0.1%) by share. V is TRBV6-1 and J is TRBJ2-7, with 8 bases that match TRBD2. This CDR3 is built from 15 residues. CDR1 MNHNS and CDR2 SASEGT come from the germline V gene. With V trimmed by 3 bases and J by 0 bases, 4 bases remained unmatched. DNA for the CDR3: TGTGCCAGCAGTGAGGGGAGCGGGAGCTCCTACGAGCAGTACTTC. This translates into CASSEGSGSSYEQYF.

This clonotype is categorized as medium-sized. The chain joins TRBV6-9 to TRBJ2-3, with 11 nucleotides matching TRBD2. V lost 8 bases, J lost 5 bases, and 6 bases stayed unmatched. The CDR3 is 14 amino acids. Looked up from germline, CDR1 is MNHGY and CDR2 is SVAAGI. The CDR3 DNA follows: TGTGCCAGCGGGACTAGCGGCCGCTTAGATACGCAGTATTTT. It specifies CASGTSGRLDTQYF.

This clonotype is classed as medium-sized. The V gene is TRBV28, the J gene TRBJ2-1; 9 nucleotides match TRBD2. The junction had 3 bases not matched to a gene; V was cut back by 6 bases and J by 0 bases. CDR3 length equals 15 residues. Germline V gene data show CDR1 as MDHEN and CDR2 as SYDVKM. CDR3 loop: CASRLAGSSYNEQFF. The CDR3 coding sequence is TGTGCCAGCAGACTAGCGGGTAGCTCCTACAATGAGCAGTTCTTC.

This clonotype was seen ten or more times. The chain links TRBV9 to TRBJ1-2, with TRBD1 as a possible D gene (5 bases). The CDR3 extends over 13 amino acids. Germline loops: CDR1 SGDLS, CDR2 YYNGEE. Trimming took 2 bases from V and 3 from J, leaving 8 bases between them. DNA of the CDR3: TGTGCCAGCAGCGTCAGGGTTGACTATGGCTACACCTTC. The encoded protein is CASSVRVDYGYTF.

The genes are TRBV9 and TRBJ2-7, with D possibly matching TRBD1 (6 bases). The CDR3 is 15 amino acids. Germline V lookup: CDR1 SGDLS, CDR2 YYNGEE. Between the trimmed V and J ends, which lost 1 base and 4 bases, there was a span of 15 bases. The CDR3 reads CASSVSAGVSYEQYF. The CDR3 DNA reads TGTGCCAGCAGCGTATCCGCAGGGGTGTCTTACGAGCAGTACTTC.

At least ten counts were recorded for this clonotype. This chain links TRBV7-9 with TRBJ1-2; no reliable D call. The V end lost 4 bases, the J end lost 1 base, and 13 bases lay between the germline ends. This CDR3 contains 15 residues. CDR1 is SEHNR, CDR2 FQNEAQ, per germline (reference sequence). CDR3 residues: CASSSQQLHNYGYTF. The CDR3 nucleotides are TGTGCCAGCAGCTCCCAGCAGCTACATAACTATGGCTACACCTTC.

The chain links TRBV11-2 to TRBJ2-3; 8 bases map to TRBD2. Germline lookup yields CDR1 SGHAT and CDR2 FQNNGV. With 2 bases clipped from V and 3 bases from J, the junction kept 1 base outside the gene matches. The CDR3 consists of 14 residues. The CDR3 region has the DNA TGTGCCAGCAGCTTACGGGAGGGGACAGATACGCAGTATTTT. Translating gives CASSLREGTDTQYF.

This clonotype was picked up a small number of times. A far larger clone is off by one base, so a read error is likely. The genes are TRBV6-9 and TRBJ2-7; D gene ambiguous. The length of the CDR3 is 16 residues. CDR1 and CDR2 (germline): MNHGY, SVAAGI. V was clipped by 4 bases and J by 5 bases, with 21 bases between them. CDR3 residues: CASSSPRSVLGHEQYF. CDR3 DNA: TGTGCCAGCAGTTCCCCACGGAGCGTGCTGGGTCACGAGCAGTACTTC.